Listed below are T cell receptor beta chains from one sample, sequenced in a study of tumour-infiltrating T cells in Burkitt lymphoma. Repertoires were generated with immunoSEQ multiplex PCR, while TCRdb's copy carries only in-frame clones and drops some. Of around 2,100 clones listed, over 13% were seen once; the top ten hold around 8.8%. Sequenced input: tumor tissue from a relapse. The receptors were gathered from a human donor with relapsed Burkitt lymphoma. Each CDR3 is given with its conserved first and last residue. D genes are given only for firm matches. Not all rows give a size; the values are once, few, many and, for expanded clones, a class.

>-|-|TRBJ1-2|TRBV7-9
CASSLAGGNYGYTF
TGTGCCAGCAGCTTAGCTGGGGGAAACTATGGCTACACCTTC
>-|-|TRBJ2-4|TRBV7-9
CASGPEDIQYF
TGTGCCAGCGGTCCGGAGGACATTCAGTACTTC
>TRBD1|-|TRBJ2-1|TRBV6-4
CASSERTGGGEQFF
TGTGCCAGCAGTGAAAGGACAGGGGGTGGTGAGCAGTTCTTC
>TRBD2|-|TRBJ2-7|TRBV11-2
CASSLVGASGSYEQYF
TGTGCCAGCAGCTTAGTAGGGGCTAGCGGGAGCTACGAGCAGTACTTC
>-|few|TRBJ2-7|TRBV29-1
CSVEEEETASSYEQYF
TGCAGCGTTGAAGAGGAGGAGACAGCCAGCTCCTACGAGCAGTACTTC
>TRBD1|-|TRBJ1-1|TRBV19
CASRLTGVTEAFF
TGTGCCAGTAGGCTGACAGGGGTTACTGAAGCTTTCTTT
>TRBD1|few|TRBJ2-2|TRBV27
CASRLIMGQGNTGELFF
TGTGCCAGCAGATTAATAATGGGACAGGGTAACACCGGGGAGCTGTTTTTT
>-|few|TRBJ2-1|TRBV5-4
CASTQGGIDEQFF
TGTGCCAGCACCCAAGGGGGTATCGATGAGCAGTTCTTC
>TRBD2|-|TRBJ2-5|TRBV7-2
CASSLALAGGLAETQYF
TGTGCCAGCAGCTTAGCGCTAGCGGGGGGCTTGGCGGAGACCCAGTACTTC
>TRBD2|-|TRBJ2-5|TRBV2
CASSGGLGETQYF
TGTGCCAGCAGCGGGGGACTAGGCGAGACCCAGTACTTC
>-|-|TRBJ2-7|TRBV5-1
CASSSGTVGDEQYF
TGCGCCAGCAGCTCAGGGACCGTGGGGGACGAGCAGTATTTC
>-|-|TRBJ2-7|TRBV28
CASSQVGGQYF
TGTGCCAGCAGCCAAGTAGGGGGGCAGTACTTC
>-|-|TRBJ1-1|TRBV18
CASSPLEGLGAFF
TGTGCCAGCTCACCACTAGAGGGGCTCGGAGCTTTCTTT
>-|-|TRBJ1-4|TRBV7-2
CASSFSSEEKLFF
TGTGCCAGCAGCTTTTCGAGTGAGGAAAAACTGTTTTTT
>TRBD1|-|TRBJ2-7|TRBV30
CAWNRGIYEQYF
TGTGCCTGGAACAGGGGTATCTACGAGCAGTACTTC
>-|few|TRBJ2-5|TRBV5-1
CASSMDSQETQYF
TGCGCCAGCAGCATGGACTCCCAAGAGACCCAGTACTTC
>-|-|TRBJ2-7|TRBV7-6
CASSLDATEQYF
TGTGCCAGCAGCTTGGACGCGACCGAGCAGTACTTC
>-|-|TRBJ1-2|TRBV10-2
CASLVWGANFYGYTF
TGCGCCAGCTTAGTTTGGGGGGCTAACTTCTATGGCTACACCTTC
>-|few|TRBJ1-3|TRBV14
CASSRNLSGNTIYF
TGTGCCAGCAGCCGGAATCTCTCTGGAAACACCATATATTTT
>-|-|TRBJ2-7|TRBV4-1
CASSSPGLHHEQYF
TGCGCCAGCAGCTCCCCGGGACTCCACCACGAGCAGTACTTC
>TRBD2|few|TRBJ2-7|TRBV4-2
CASSQEPGGGYEQYF
TGTGCCAGCAGCCAGGAGCCGGGAGGGGGATACGAGCAGTACTTC
>-|-|TRBJ2-7|TRBV6-5
CASSHGSEQYF
TGTGCCAGCAGTCATGGGAGCGAGCAGTACTTC
>-|-|TRBJ2-7|TRBV2
CASTGMAGAIFYEQYF
TGTGCCAGCACCGGCATGGCGGGGGCAATCTTCTACGAGCAGTACTTC
>-|-|TRBJ2-5|TRBV5-6
CASSFGGGETQYF
TGTGCCAGCAGCTTCGGGGGCGGGGAGACCCAGTACTTC
>TRBD1|-|TRBJ2-5|TRBV5-1
CASSFGTGGQETQYF
TGCGCCAGCAGCTTTGGGACAGGGGGGCAAGAGACCCAGTACTTC
>-|-|TRBJ2-1|TRBV7-9
CASASSYNEQFF
TGTGCCAGCGCGAGCTCCTACAATGAGCAGTTCTTC
>-|few|TRBJ1-4|TRBV5-1
CASSWGPTATNEKLFF
TGCGCCAGCAGCTGGGGTCCTACTGCAACTAATGAAAAACTATTTTTT
>-|few|TRBJ1-1|TRBV7-2
CASSLGPAGQYTEAFF
TGTGCCAGCAGCTTAGGGCCAGCAGGGCAATACACTGAAGCTTTCTTT
>TRBD2|large|TRBJ2-3|TRBV29-1
CSVQGSGGFTDTQYF
TGCAGCGTCCAGGGTAGCGGGGGGTTCACAGATACGCAGTATTTT
>-|few|TRBJ2-7|TRBV29-1
CSVEEEETALAGEQYF
TGCAGCGTTGAAGAAGAAGAGACAGCTTTAGCAGGCGAGCAGTACTTC
>-|-|TRBJ1-3|TRBV2
CASNLVSGNTIYF
TGTGCCAGCAACCTAGTCTCTGGAAACACCATATATTTT
>-|few|TRBJ2-5|TRBV5-1
CASSLSNRETQYF
TGCGCCAGCAGCTTGTCCAACAGGGAGACCCAGTACTTC
>-|-|TRBJ2-2|TRBV6-5
CASIPAGQAGELFF
TGTGCCAGCATCCCAGCGGGACAGGCCGGGGAGCTGTTTTTT